This TCR beta chain derives from a study of blood T cell repertoires in COVID-19. Looking at the study overall: PBMCs, B-cell-depleted T cells, or T cells were the source of the cDNA or gDNA that made up the material.

The CDR3 covers 14 residues. Germline CDR1 GTSNPN, CDR2 SVGIG (reference sequence). V lost 4 bases, J lost 0 bases, and 13 bases lay in between. Libraries were prepared by immunoSEQ multiplex PCR; TCRdb keeps only in-frame clonotypes and omits some of them. The sample lists about 120,000 clones, about 88% occurring once. The sample comprised peripheral blood. The chain combines TRBV30 with TRBJ2-7, with a weak D call TRBD1 (6 bases). This receptor was obtained from a woman aged 70-85 years who had recovered from COVID-19. The CDR3 loop reads CAWTTGLLSYEQYF. The CDR3 nucleotides read TGTGCCTGGACAACAGGGCTCCTCTCCTACGAGCAGTACTTC. Full variable domain (outside the CDR3, taken from reference TRBV30 and TRBJ2-7): SQTIHQWPATLVQPVGSPLSLECTVEGTSNPNLYWYRQAAGRGLQLLFYSVGIGQISSEVPQNLSASRPQDRQFILSSKKLLLSDSGFYLCAWTTGLLSYEQYFGPGTRLTVT.